This is a list of T cell receptor beta chains from one sample in a study of chemoradiotherapy in HPV16-positive cancers. Assay used: immunoSEQ multiplex PCR; TCRdb lists only in-frame clones, some missing. The sample has about 470 clones; 82% are singletons. Sequencing was performed on tumor tissue, taken from a patient who underwent chemoradiotherapy. These receptors all come from a human donor with HPV-associated anogenital cancer. The CDR3 runs from the conserved cysteine through the conserved F or W. The order of the fields is D gene, J gene, clone size, V gene, CDR3 protein, CDR3 DNA. A D gene is named only where the DNA matches it firmly. Size is omitted from some rows. Given values are once, few, many or a class for expanded clones.

.,TRBJ1-1,.,TRBV7-3,CASGGGNTEAFF,TGTGCCAGCGGAGGGGGGAACACTGAAGCTTTCTTT
.,TRBJ2-1,.,TRBV10-3,CAISDGGDEQFF,TGTGCCATCAGTGATGGGGGCGATGAGCAGTTCTTC
TRBD1,TRBJ2-7,once,TRBV28,CASSLQPGQGSEQYF,TGTGCCAGCAGTCTCCAACCGGGACAGGGTAGCGAGCAGTACTTC
.,TRBJ1-3,.,TRBV19,CASSKGLISGNTIYF,TGTGCCAGTAGTAAGGGACTTATCTCTGGAAACACCATATATTTT
.,TRBJ2-6,.,TRBV10-1,CASSHVLRSKSGQRPDF,TGCGCCAGCAGTCACGTGTTAAGATCGAAGTCGGGCCAACGTCCTGACTTC
TRBD1,TRBJ2-7,.,TRBV5-1,CASSLGTGGYEQYF,TGCGCCAGCAGCTTGGGAACAGGGGGCTACGAGCAGTACTTC
TRBD2,TRBJ2-1,.,TRBV4-3,CASSQDLPSGTYNEQFF,TGCGCCAGCAGCCAAGATCTTCCTAGCGGGACCTACAATGAGCAGTTCTTC
TRBD2,TRBJ2-3,.,TRBV19,CASSIGTSLADTQYF,TGTGCCAGTAGTATCGGGACTAGCTTGGCAGATACGCAGTATTTT
TRBD1,TRBJ2-5,.,TRBV6-1,CASSDGRGTGRETQYF,TGTGCCAGCAGTGACGGGAGAGGGACAGGGAGAGAGACCCAGTACTTC
TRBD1,TRBJ1-2,.,TRBV6-5,CASSKNRGAYGYTF,TGTGCCAGCAGTAAGAACAGGGGCGCGTATGGCTACACCTTC
.,TRBJ1-6,.,TRBV5-1,CASSLWSEDGNSPLHF,TGCGCCAGCAGCTTGTGGTCAGAGGATGGGAATTCACCCCTCCACTTT
TRBD2,TRBJ2-3,.,TRBV6-1,CASSILAGSTDTQYF,TGTGCCAGCAGCATATTAGCGGGGAGCACAGATACGCAGTATTTT
.,TRBJ1-4,.,TRBV30,CAYTGTSYEKLFF,TGTGCCTACACCGGGACATCATATGAAAAACTGTTTTTT
.,TRBJ1-1,.,TRBV5-1,CASSLDANTEAFF,TGCGCCAGCAGCTTAGACGCGAACACTGAAGCTTTCTTT
.,TRBJ1-6,few,TRBV30,CAWSWSQENSPLHF,TGTGCCTGGAGTTGGTCGCAGGAGAATTCACCCCTCCACTTT
.,TRBJ1-1,.,TRBV19,CASSIGGGLTEAFF,TGTGCCAGTAGTATAGGGGGGGGACTCACTGAAGCTTTCTTT
TRBD1,TRBJ1-5,.,TRBV5-6,CASSSFDRENQPQHF,TGTGCCAGCAGCTCCTTCGACAGGGAAAATCAGCCCCAGCATTTT
.,TRBJ1-2,.,TRBV2,CASRMTGPYGYTF,TGTGCCAGCAGGATGACAGGTCCCTATGGCTACACCTTC
TRBD2,TRBJ2-3,.,TRBV7-3,CASSSGGGADTQYF,TGTGCCAGCAGCTCGGGCGGGGGTGCAGATACGCAGTATTTT
.,TRBJ1-1,few,TRBV19,CASSIGGTYTEAFF,TGTGCCAGTAGTATAGGGGGGACGTACACTGAAGCTTTCTTT
.,TRBJ1-3,few,TRBV28,CASSRQPKELNTIYF,TGTGCCAGCAGTCGACAACCGAAAGAGCTAAACACCATATATTTT
TRBD1,TRBJ1-2,.,TRBV5-4,CASGSNRGWVGADYGYTF,TGTGCCAGCGGATCCAACAGGGGCTGGGTGGGGGCTGACTATGGCTACACCTTC
TRBD2,TRBJ2-7,.,TRBV7-2,CASRVAGGFEQYF,TGTGCCAGCAGGGTAGCGGGGGGTTTCGAGCAGTACTTC
.,TRBJ2-3,few,TRBV13,CASSFSGDTQYF,TGTGCCAGCAGCTTTTCCGGAGATACGCAGTATTTT
.,TRBJ2-7,once,TRBV7-2,CASSIQGYEQYF,TGTGCCAGCAGCATCCAGGGCTACGAGCAGTACTTC
.,TRBJ1-2,.,TRBV9,CASSVISGGAGYTF,TGTGCCAGCAGCGTAATTTCCGGTGGGGCTGGCTACACCTTC
.,TRBJ1-5,.,TRBV15,CATSRASEINQPQHF,TGTGCCACCAGCAGAGCTTCAGAGATTAATCAGCCCCAGCATTTT
TRBD1,TRBJ1-1,.,TRBV30,CAWSPQGAGGNTEAFF,TGTGCCTGGAGTCCTCAGGGGGCAGGTGGGAACACTGAAGCTTTCTTT
.,TRBJ2-7,once,TRBV4-1,CASSQAQGSYEQYF,TGCGCCAGCAGCCAAGCTCAGGGCTCCTACGAGCAGTACTTC
.,TRBJ2-4,.,TRBV11-2,CASSLDWSARSIQYF,TGTGCCAGCAGCTTAGATTGGTCAGCTCGTAGCATTCAGTACTTC
.,TRBJ1-2,once,TRBV29-1,CSALTRGNYGYTF,TGCAGCGCCCTCACGAGGGGGAACTATGGCTACACCTTC
.,TRBJ1-2,.,TRBV4-1,CASSQDQWRGLGYTF,TGCGCCAGCAGCCAAGACCAGTGGAGGGGACTGGGCTACACCTTC
.,TRBJ1-1,.,TRBV19,CASSETGPNTEAFF,TGTGCCAGTAGTGAAACAGGGCCGAACACTGAAGCTTTCTTT
.,TRBJ2-1,.,TRBV11-3,CASRRRSGIGSSYNEQFF,TGTGCCAGCAGACGCAGATCGGGCATAGGGTCCAGCTACAATGAGCAGTTCTTC
TRBD1,TRBJ1-2,once,TRBV7-2,CASSLGTGVGYTF,TGTGCCAGCAGCTTAGGGACAGGGGTTGGCTACACCTTC
.,TRBJ1-5,.,TRBV30,CAWSLTGTNGGPQHF,TGTGCCTGGAGCCTGACCGGGACAAACGGGGGTCCCCAGCATTTT
.,TRBJ1-1,.,TRBV25-1,CASSENTEAFF,TGTGCCAGCAGTGAAAACACTGAAGCTTTCTTT